What follows describes a single TCR beta chain. Its antigen specificity is not known. No per-base quality is available; no much larger clone lies one base away. TCRbeta CDR3 regions were amplified from genomic DNA using the immunoSEQ Assay, a bias-controlled multiplex PCR. The source study handled its data this way. The number of nucleated cells in each sample was estimated by amplification of reference gene primers within the assay. To quantify the absolute abundance of each unique TCRbeta CDR3 rearrangement, sequence reads were collapsed and filtered. Productive Simpson clonality was computed per sample as the square root of Simpson's diversity index over productive rearrangements. In TCRdb, the immuneACCESS table is reduced to in-frame sequences with V and J assigned. These tables do not hold every clone; where another copy was compared, an unresolved V gene accounts for under half, and the others remain unexplained. The D gene and trimming were derived from the DNA, and the V and J assignments and clone size from that table. Across this sample there are roughly 250,000 clones, with around four fifths seen only once. More than 6% of the sample comes from the top ten.

These data are taken from a study of blood T cell repertoires in COVID-19 (TCRdb year 2020). About the study as a whole: The collaborator samples originated in the United States, Italy and Spain and spanned the acute and convalescent phases of COVID-19. The material from the prospective study consisted of cDNA or gDNA derived from T cells, B-cell-depleted T cells, or PBMCs. Subjects who had been exposed to COVID-19, were actively infected with it, or had recovered from it provided the deeply sampled blood TCRbeta repertoires that made up the dataset. The repertoires were released in a freely available public database meant as a resource for research on the immune response to SARS-CoV-2. Samples came from the ongoing ImmuneRACE study (first 160 participants) plus 1,254 subjects from 6 global collaborators. Nearly every sample came with metadata listing a de-identified subject ID, COVID-19 status, age in years and sex. Where HLA class I and class II types were available, the types were taken from metadata supplied by the sample provider, not from assay-based typing. Summary of the overall study and its limitations: Clinical and demographic metadata were provided uncurated, with the amount varying by source and participant.

Collaborating institutions collected whole blood in K2EDTA tubes following their own protocols. Collaborator samples were shipped for TCRbeta analysis as frozen whole blood, isolated PBMCs, or DNA extracted from either sample type. Per the germline V gene, MNHEY is the CDR1 and SVGEGT is the CDR2. Including the terminal cysteine and valine, the CDR3 comprises 17 residues. Kept here is only the CDR3 DNA, which spans 51 bases and is read in frame from base 1. V has 5 bases trimmed and J has 2 bases trimmed; junction bases matching no gene number 7. The rearranged chain carries TRBV6-2 or TRBV6-3 and TRBJ2-7; the junction holds 15 bases that match TRBD2. The sequence was obtained from a woman in her sixties or seventies with active or convalescent COVID-19. The sequencing sample was made of peripheral blood. At the DNA level, the sequence is TGTGCCAGCAGTCTGGGACTAGCGGGGGGTACCACCTACGAGCAGTACGTC. This gives the protein CASSLGLAGGTTYEQYV.